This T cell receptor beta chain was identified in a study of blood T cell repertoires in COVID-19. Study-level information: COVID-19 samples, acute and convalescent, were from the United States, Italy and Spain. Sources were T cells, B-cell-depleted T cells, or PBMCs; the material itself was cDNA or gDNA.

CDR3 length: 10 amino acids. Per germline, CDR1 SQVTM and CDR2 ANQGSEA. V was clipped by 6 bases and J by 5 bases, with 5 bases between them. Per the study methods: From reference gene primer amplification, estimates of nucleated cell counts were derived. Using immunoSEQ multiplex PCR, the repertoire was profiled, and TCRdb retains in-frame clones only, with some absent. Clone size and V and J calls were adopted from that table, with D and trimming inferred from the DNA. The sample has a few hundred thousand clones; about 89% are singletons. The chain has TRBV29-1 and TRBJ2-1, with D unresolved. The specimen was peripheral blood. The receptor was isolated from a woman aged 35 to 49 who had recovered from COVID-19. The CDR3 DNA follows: TGCAGCGTAGCCAACAATGAGCAGTTCTTC. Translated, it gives CSVANNEQFF.